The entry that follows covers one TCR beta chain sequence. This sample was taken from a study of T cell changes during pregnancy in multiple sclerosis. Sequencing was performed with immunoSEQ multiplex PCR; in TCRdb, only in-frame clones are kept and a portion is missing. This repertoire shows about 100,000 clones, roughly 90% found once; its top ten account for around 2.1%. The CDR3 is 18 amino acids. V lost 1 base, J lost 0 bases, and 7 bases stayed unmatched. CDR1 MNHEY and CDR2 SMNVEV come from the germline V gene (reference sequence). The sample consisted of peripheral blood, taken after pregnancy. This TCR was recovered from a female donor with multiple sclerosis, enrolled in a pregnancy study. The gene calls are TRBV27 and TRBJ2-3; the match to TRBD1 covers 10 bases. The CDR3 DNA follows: TGTGCCAGCAGTTTATTTGGGACAGGGGCTTATAGCACAGATACGCAGTATTTT. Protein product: CASSLFGTGAYSTDTQYF.